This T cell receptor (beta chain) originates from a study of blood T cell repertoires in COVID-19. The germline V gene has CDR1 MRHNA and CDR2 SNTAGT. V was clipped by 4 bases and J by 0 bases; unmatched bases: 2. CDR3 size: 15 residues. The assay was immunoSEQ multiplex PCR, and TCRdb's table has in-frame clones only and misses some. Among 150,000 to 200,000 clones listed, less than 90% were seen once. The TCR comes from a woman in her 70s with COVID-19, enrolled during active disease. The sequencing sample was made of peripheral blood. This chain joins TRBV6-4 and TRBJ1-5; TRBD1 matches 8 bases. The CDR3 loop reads CASSVTGDSNQPQHF. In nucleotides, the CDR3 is TGTGCCAGCAGTGTGACAGGGGATAGCAATCAGCCCCAGCATTTT.